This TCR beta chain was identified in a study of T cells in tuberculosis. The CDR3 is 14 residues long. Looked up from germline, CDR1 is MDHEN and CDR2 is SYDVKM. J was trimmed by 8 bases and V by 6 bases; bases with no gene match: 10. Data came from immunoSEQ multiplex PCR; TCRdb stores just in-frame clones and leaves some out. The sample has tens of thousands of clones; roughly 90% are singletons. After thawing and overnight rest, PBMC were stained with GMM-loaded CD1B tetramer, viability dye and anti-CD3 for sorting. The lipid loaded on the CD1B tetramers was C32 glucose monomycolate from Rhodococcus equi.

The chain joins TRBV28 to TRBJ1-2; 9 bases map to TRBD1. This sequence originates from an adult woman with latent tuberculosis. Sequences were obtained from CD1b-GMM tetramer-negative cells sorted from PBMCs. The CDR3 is CASRLAGTGTGYTF. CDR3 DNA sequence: TGTGCCAGCAGGCTAGCCGGGACAGGGACCGGCTACACCTTC.